Each of the 4 T cell receptor beta chains below was sequenced from the same sample in a study of shared clonotypes between healthy human individuals. Naive CD8 cells comprised CD45RO-negative, CCR7-positively selected cells, excluding terminally differentiated effector memory CD45RA+ cells. The table came from immunoSEQ multiplex PCR; TCRdb's copy has only in-frame clones and leaves some out. The table includes millions of clones, roughly 94% detected once. Source material: naive CD8+ T cells sorted from blood. Receptor source: a man in his late teens or twenties in good health.

J is TRBJ2-3 and V is TRBV10-3; no definite D call. The CDR3 length is 12 residues. The V and J ends lost 6 bases and 6 bases respectively, with 10 bases between them. Looked up from germline, CDR1 is ENHRY and CDR2 is SYGVKD. The CDR3 spells CAISPDFDTQYF. In nucleotides, the CDR3 is TGTGCCATCAGCCCCGACTTCGATACGCAGTATTTT.

The chain uses TRBV18 and TRBJ2-5, with D perhaps matching TRBD1 (6 bases). The V and J ends lost 8 bases and 4 bases respectively, with 14 bases between them. The germline gives CDR1 KGHSH, CDR2 LQKENI. This CDR3 comprises 13 residues. This chain's CDR3 is CASLLTGTETQYF. The CDR3 DNA reads as TGTGCCAGCCTCCTTACAGGGACAGAGACCCAGTACTTC. Using reference TRBV18 and TRBJ2-5 for the parts outside the CDR3, the full variable domain is NAGVMQNPRHLVRRRGQEARLRCSPMKGHSHVYWYRQLPEEGLKFMVYLQKENIIDESGMPKERFSAEFPKEGPSILRIQQVVRGDSAAYFCASLLTGTETQYFGPGTRLLVL.

This sequence joins TRBV27 and TRBJ1-5; D is possibly TRBD1 (5 bases). This CDR3 is built from 15 residues. The V gene's germline CDR1 is MNHEY and CDR2 SMNVEV (reference sequence). V lost 5 bases and J 4 bases, leaving 15 bases between the germline ends. The CDR3 region is CASSGDGEINQPQHF. The DNA for the CDR3 is TGTGCCAGCAGTGGGGACGGGGAGATTAATCAGCCCCAGCATTTT.

The chain recombines TRBV28 with TRBJ1-1; possibly TRBD1 for D (5 bases). Trimming stripped 6 bases from V and 11 bases from J, with 10 bases between. Germline V CDR1 and CDR2: MDHEN, SYDVKM. The CDR3 extends over 10 amino acids. The DNA for the CDR3 is TGTGCCAGCAGGGGGGAGCGTGCTTTCTTT. It specifies CASRGERAFF.